A selection of T cell receptor beta chains follows, all from one sample in a study of control samples from healthy donors and cancer patients. Clones were sequenced by immunoSEQ multiplex PCR, and TCRdb holds only the in-frame ones, with some missing. The sample has 150,000 to 200,000 clones, 90% seen once. Sequencing was done on a sample of blood. These receptors originate from a woman between 45 and 65 years old in good health. The CDR3 runs from the conserved cysteine through the conserved F or W. Each record gives: D gene, J gene, V gene, clone size, CDR3 DNA, CDR3 protein. The D gene is left open where the match is weak. Clone size is given for some rows only: seen once, a few or many times, or a class if the clone is expanded.

>.|TRBJ1-5|TRBV6-5|.
TGTGCCAGCAGACCGAGGTCTTTTAGCAATCAGCCCCAGCATTTT
CASRPRSFSNQPQHF
>.|TRBJ1-4|TRBV19|few
TGTGCCAGTCACCCGCGAGGGTTACCCGAAAAACTGTTTTTT
CASHPRGLPEKLFF
>.|TRBJ1-1|TRBV12-3/TRBV12-4|.
TGTGCCAGCACCACCTCGGCGAACACTGAAGCTTTCTTT
CASTTSANTEAFF
>TRBD1|TRBJ1-2|TRBV19|.
TGTGCCAGTACCCTACGATCGGACAGGGGGAATGGCTACACCTTC
CASTLRSDRGNGYTF
>.|TRBJ2-7|TRBV4-1|.
TGCGCCAGCAGCCCCTTAGCGGCCTACGAGCAGTACTTC
CASSPLAAYEQYF
>.|TRBJ1-3|TRBV6-1|.
TGTGCCAGCAGTGAAGCCCAGGGTAAAGGAAACACCATATATTTT
CASSEAQGKGNTIYF
>.|TRBJ2-1|TRBV30|.
TGTGCCTGGAGTGTGAAACGGGGGTTGACCTACAATGAGCAGTTCTTC
CAWSVKRGLTYNEQFF
>TRBD2|TRBJ2-7|TRBV13|.
TGTGCCAGCAGCTTGGGGACTAGCAGTTACTACGAGCAGTACTTC
CASSLGTSSYYEQYF
>.|TRBJ2-1|TRBV7-9|.
TGTGCCAGCAGCTTAGGAGTGCTTTCGGGCCCCCAGCCGGATGAGCAGTTCTTC
CASSLGVLSGPQPDEQFF
>.|TRBJ2-5|TRBV19|.
TGTGCCAGTAGTAACCACCGGACACTTGAAGAGACCCAGTACTTC
CASSNHRTLEETQYF
>.|TRBJ1-5|TRBV27|.
TGTGCCAGCAGTTTCCAAGGACTAACAGGTCAGCCCCAGCATTTT
CASSFQGLTGQPQHF
>TRBD2|TRBJ2-2|TRBV25-1|.
TGTGCCAGCAGTGATGCGCGGGGGGGCGACACCGGGGAGCTGTTTTTT
CASSDARGGDTGELFF
>.|TRBJ1-4|TRBV7-8|.
TGTGCCAGCAGCTTCACGAGGGAGGCGAAACTGTTTTTT
CASSFTREAKLFF
>.|TRBJ2-6|TRBV19|.
TGTGCCAGTAGTATATGGGGTGGAGGCTCTGGGGCCAACGTCCTGACTTTC
CASSIWGGGSGANVLTF
>TRBD1|TRBJ2-5|TRBV28|.
TGTGCCAGCAGCCCGGGACAGGGTTGGTCAGAGACCCAGTACTTC
CASSPGQGWSETQYF
>.|TRBJ1-5|TRBV10-3|once
TGTGCCACAGCCCAACAGCAATATAGCAATCAGCCCCAGCATTTT
CATAQQQYSNQPQHF
>.|TRBJ1-2|TRBV5-4|.
TGTGCCAGCAGCTTGGACACCCAAAACTATGGCTACACCTTC
CASSLDTQNYGYTF
>TRBD1|TRBJ1-2|TRBV28|.
TGTGCCAGCAGTTCAACCGGGACAGGGATTGGCTACACCTTC
CASSSTGTGIGYTF
>TRBD1|TRBJ1-2|TRBV3-1/TRBV3-2|.
TGTGCCAGCAGCCAAGGAGGGGGCGCTGGGGGCTACACCTTC
CASSQGGGAGGYTF
>.|TRBJ1-4|TRBV9|.
TGTGCCAGCAGCGGGGGCCGCTACCCAGAAACGAATCACGAAAAACTGTTTTTT
CASSGGRYPETNHEKLFF